One T cell receptor (beta chain) is described in this entry. These data are taken from a study of T cell changes during pregnancy in multiple sclerosis. Generated by immunoSEQ multiplex PCR, the TCRdb table keeps only in-frame clones and is missing some. The table records roughly 75,000 clones, about 88% of them present only once. The CDR3 is 14 residues long. CDR1 SGHNT and CDR2 YYREEE come from the germline V gene (reference sequence). After removal of 2 bases from V and 8 bases from J, the junction contained 8 bases not matched to a gene. J is TRBJ1-2 and V is TRBV5-4; TRBD1 matches 8 bases. The sequence was obtained from a female donor with multiple sclerosis, enrolled in a pregnancy study. The sample was peripheral blood, taken before pregnancy. The CDR3 DNA reads as TGTGCCAGCAGCTTCCTCGGACAGGGCCAAGGCTACACCTTC. This encodes CASSFLGQGQGYTF.